These T cell receptor beta chains were read from a single sample in a study of shared clonotypes between healthy human individuals. Clones were sequenced by immunoSEQ multiplex PCR, and TCRdb holds only the in-frame ones, with some missing. This table holds some 2,100,000 clones, approximately 94% found once. Sequenced sample: naive CD8+ T cells from PBMCs. The receptors originated from a young man in good health. Some clones in this sample may be carry-over from other donors' samples. Each CDR3 is given with its conserved first and last residue. A D gene is named only where the DNA matches it firmly. Size values are once, few and many counts, or a class for expanded clones, and some rows have none.

v_gene: TRBV4-2
abundance: .
j_gene: TRBJ1-2
d_gene: .
CDR3nt: TGTGCCAGCAGCCAATTATTAGTGCGCTTC
CDR3aa: CASSQLLVRF

v_gene: TRBV28
abundance: .
j_gene: TRBJ2-3
d_gene: TRBD1
CDR3nt: TGTGCCAGCAGCTACGGGACAGGGGCCACAGATACGCAGTATTTT
CDR3aa: CASSYGTGATDTQYF

v_gene: TRBV4-1
abundance: .
j_gene: TRBJ1-2
d_gene: TRBD1
CDR3nt: TGCGCCAGCAGCCACGGGACAGTGAGCAACTATGGCTACACCTTC
CDR3aa: CASSHGTVSNYGYTF

v_gene: TRBV30
abundance: .
j_gene: TRBJ2-1
d_gene: .
CDR3nt: TGTGCCTGGAGTGCCGGTTCCGATAGGGAGTTCTTC
CDR3aa: CAWSAGSDREFF

v_gene: TRBV6-4
abundance: .
j_gene: TRBJ2-4
d_gene: .
CDR3nt: TGTGCCAGCACCTCCGGTCAAGTCTATATAGCCAAAAACATTCAGTACTTC
CDR3aa: CASTSGQVYIAKNIQYF

v_gene: TRBV6-1
abundance: .
j_gene: TRBJ1-4
d_gene: .
CDR3nt: TGTGCCAGCAGTGACACGCACCATAATGAAAAACTGTTTTTT
CDR3aa: CASSDTHHNEKLFF

v_gene: TRBV28
abundance: .
j_gene: TRBJ1-4
d_gene: .
CDR3nt: TGTGCCAGCAGTTTGGTGGACGCGTACGAAAAACTGTTTTTT
CDR3aa: CASSLVDAYEKLFF

v_gene: TRBV4-2
abundance: .
j_gene: TRBJ2-7
d_gene: .
CDR3nt: TGTGCCAGCAGCCTCAAAGGCCTGCCCTACGAGCAGTACTTC
CDR3aa: CASSLKGLPYEQYF

v_gene: TRBV27
abundance: .
j_gene: TRBJ1-2
d_gene: .
CDR3nt: TGTGCCAGCAGTTCTATGGGGAGTGTGGGCTACACCTTC
CDR3aa: CASSSMGSVGYTF

v_gene: TRBV6-1
abundance: few
j_gene: TRBJ1-2
d_gene: TRBD1
CDR3nt: TGTGCCAGCGGGGGACAGGCCGACTATGGCTACACCTTC
CDR3aa: CASGGQADYGYTF

v_gene: TRBV28
abundance: .
j_gene: TRBJ1-1
d_gene: TRBD1
CDR3nt: TGTGCCAGCAGTCCCCCGTCCGGGACAGGGGACTTGAACACTGAAGCTTTCTTT
CDR3aa: CASSPPSGTGDLNTEAFF

v_gene: TRBV15
abundance: .
j_gene: TRBJ1-4
d_gene: TRBD1
CDR3nt: TGTGCCACCAGCACCCAGGGGGGTGAAACAACTAATGAAAAACTGTTTTTT
CDR3aa: CATSTQGGETTNEKLFF

v_gene: TRBV19
abundance: .
j_gene: TRBJ1-5
d_gene: .
CDR3nt: TGTGCCAGTAGTATGTGGGACACCAGCAATCAGCCCCAGCATTTT
CDR3aa: CASSMWDTSNQPQHF

v_gene: TRBV7-8
abundance: .
j_gene: TRBJ2-7
d_gene: TRBD2
CDR3nt: TGTGCCAGCAGCCCGGGACTAGCGGGAGGGACTTTCTCCTACGAGCAGTACTTC
CDR3aa: CASSPGLAGGTFSYEQYF

v_gene: TRBV28
abundance: .
j_gene: TRBJ2-7
d_gene: .
CDR3nt: TGTGCCAGCAGTGACTACCAGAGCTCCTACGAGCAGTACTTC
CDR3aa: CASSDYQSSYEQYF

v_gene: TRBV27
abundance: .
j_gene: TRBJ2-7
d_gene: .
CDR3nt: TGTGCCAGCAGTATTCTAAGGGGTTCCTACGAGCAGTACTTC
CDR3aa: CASSILRGSYEQYF

v_gene: TRBV9
abundance: .
j_gene: TRBJ2-7
d_gene: TRBD2
CDR3nt: TGTGCCAGCAGCGATGGGGACGGACTAGCATTCCACGAGCAGTACTTC
CDR3aa: CASSDGDGLAFHEQYF

v_gene: TRBV7-2
abundance: .
j_gene: TRBJ2-1
d_gene: TRBD2
CDR3nt: TGTGCCAGCAGCCCCGAGGGGCTAGCGGCAAACAATGAGCAGTTCTTC
CDR3aa: CASSPEGLAANNEQFF

v_gene: TRBV19
abundance: .
j_gene: TRBJ1-1
d_gene: .
CDR3nt: TGTGCCAGTAGTATTTCCGGGTGGACTGAAGCTTTCTTT
CDR3aa: CASSISGWTEAFF

v_gene: TRBV27
abundance: once
j_gene: TRBJ1-2
d_gene: TRBD1
CDR3nt: TGTGCCAGCACTGGATTTCAGGGGGCTTCCTATGGCTACACCTTC
CDR3aa: CASTGFQGASYGYTF

v_gene: TRBV4-1
abundance: .
j_gene: TRBJ1-2
d_gene: .
CDR3nt: TGCGCCAGCAGCCAACAAGGCCCAAGGAACTATGGCTACACCTTC
CDR3aa: CASSQQGPRNYGYTF

v_gene: TRBV7-9
abundance: .
j_gene: TRBJ2-2
d_gene: .
CDR3nt: TGTGCCAGCAGCTTACCTCGGAGGGGTGCGAACACCGGGGAGCTGTTTTTT
CDR3aa: CASSLPRRGANTGELFF

v_gene: TRBV19
abundance: .
j_gene: TRBJ2-5
d_gene: TRBD1
CDR3nt: TGTGCCAGTAGCACTAGGTCAGGGGGCGGCGAGACCCAGTACTTC
CDR3aa: CASSTRSGGGETQYF

v_gene: TRBV5-4
abundance: .
j_gene: TRBJ1-2
d_gene: .
CDR3nt: TGTGCCAGCAGCTCCGCGCTGGACCCGAACGGAGGGGGCTACACCTTC
CDR3aa: CASSSALDPNGGGYTF

v_gene: TRBV6-5
abundance: .
j_gene: TRBJ1-2
d_gene: .
CDR3nt: TGTGCCAGCAGTTTCCGATTGGGGTTCCAGGACTACACCTTC
CDR3aa: CASSFRLGFQDYTF

v_gene: TRBV4-1
abundance: .
j_gene: TRBJ2-7
d_gene: TRBD2
CDR3nt: TGCGCCAGCAGCCAAGATACTAGCGGGAGGGCTGCCTACGAGCAGTACTTC
CDR3aa: CASSQDTSGRAAYEQYF

v_gene: TRBV7-9
abundance: .
j_gene: TRBJ2-3
d_gene: .
CDR3nt: TGTGCCAGCAGCTTATGGGGAACTAGCACAGATACGCAGTATTTT
CDR3aa: CASSLWGTSTDTQYF

v_gene: TRBV7-8
abundance: .
j_gene: TRBJ1-5
d_gene: .
CDR3nt: TGTGCCAGCAGTATAAACCCTCCTGAGGGAATACCGTCATTGGATCAGCCCCAGCATTTT
CDR3aa: CASSINPPEGIPSLDQPQHF

v_gene: TRBV5-1
abundance: .
j_gene: TRBJ2-3
d_gene: .
CDR3nt: TGCGCCAGCAGCTTGGTAGGTTACTTGCGGGACATCACAGATACGCAGTATTTT
CDR3aa: CASSLVGYLRDITDTQYF

v_gene: TRBV27
abundance: .
j_gene: TRBJ2-2
d_gene: .
CDR3nt: TGTGCCAGCAGTCCCCTTAAGAAGGTAAACACCGGGGAGCTGTTTTTT
CDR3aa: CASSPLKKVNTGELFF

v_gene: TRBV9
abundance: .
j_gene: TRBJ1-1
d_gene: TRBD1
CDR3nt: TGTGCCAGCAGCGTTGACGTAGGGACAGGGGGAACTGAAGCTTTCTTT
CDR3aa: CASSVDVGTGGTEAFF

v_gene: TRBV9
abundance: .
j_gene: TRBJ1-2
d_gene: .
CDR3nt: TGTGCCAGCAGCGTTAGTCGAGGGATCAACTATGGCTACACCTTC
CDR3aa: CASSVSRGINYGYTF

v_gene: TRBV28
abundance: .
j_gene: TRBJ2-1
d_gene: TRBD2
CDR3nt: TGTGGCAGCAGTTTAGGTCGGGAGGGCGTCTACAATGAGCAGTTCTTC
CDR3aa: CGSSLGREGVYNEQFF

v_gene: TRBV9
abundance: .
j_gene: TRBJ2-2
d_gene: TRBD1
CDR3nt: TGTGCCAGCAGAAAAGGACAGGGGCAATGGAGCGGGGAGCTGTTTTTT
CDR3aa: CASRKGQGQWSGELFF

v_gene: TRBV5-4
abundance: .
j_gene: TRBJ1-5
d_gene: TRBD1
CDR3nt: TGTGCCAGCAGCCTGGACAGGGGTAGCAATCAGCCCCAGCATTTT
CDR3aa: CASSLDRGSNQPQHF

v_gene: TRBV15
abundance: .
j_gene: TRBJ2-5
d_gene: .
CDR3nt: TGTGCCACCAGTCCCCGGACGCAAGAGACCCAGTACTTC
CDR3aa: CATSPRTQETQYF

v_gene: TRBV9
abundance: .
j_gene: TRBJ1-4
d_gene: TRBD1
CDR3nt: TGTGCCAGCAGCGCCGGGGGACAGGGGAATGAAAAACTGTTTTTT
CDR3aa: CASSAGGQGNEKLFF

v_gene: TRBV9
abundance: once
j_gene: TRBJ2-7
d_gene: .
CDR3nt: TGTGCCAGCAGCGCGCATCGAGAGGACTACGAGCAGTACTTC
CDR3aa: CASSAHREDYEQYF

v_gene: TRBV7-2
abundance: .
j_gene: TRBJ2-7
d_gene: .
CDR3nt: TGTGCCAGCAGCGACAGAGAGGGACAGACTAGCTCCTACGAGCAGTACTTC
CDR3aa: CASSDREGQTSSYEQYF

v_gene: TRBV6-1
abundance: .
j_gene: TRBJ2-7
d_gene: TRBD2
CDR3nt: TGTGCCAGCAGTGAGGGACTAGCGGGAGGCTTTTACGAGCAGTACTTC
CDR3aa: CASSEGLAGGFYEQYF

v_gene: TRBV11-2
abundance: once
j_gene: TRBJ2-3
d_gene: .
CDR3nt: TGTGCCAGCAGCCCCACCCGGAGGGGGCGGGAGGCGCCAGATACGCAGTATTTT
CDR3aa: CASSPTRRGREAPDTQYF

v_gene: TRBV4-1
abundance: .
j_gene: TRBJ2-3
d_gene: TRBD2
CDR3nt: TGCGCCAGCAGCCAGGGGCCGCGGGAGGATATCACAGATACGCAGTATTTT
CDR3aa: CASSQGPREDITDTQYF

v_gene: TRBV10-1
abundance: .
j_gene: TRBJ2-7
d_gene: .
CDR3nt: TGCGCCAGCAGTGTCTTTGTAGGGGGGAGGGCGGAGCAGTACTTC
CDR3aa: CASSVFVGGRAEQYF